This T cell receptor (beta chain) appears in the sequencing data of a study of patients and donors after allogeneic stem cell transplantation. Trimming cost V 5 bases and J 9 bases; bases outside gene matches: 6. Germline values: CDR1 SGHTA, CDR2 FQGNSA. The CDR3 spans 15 residues. TCRdb reanalysed the RT-PCR reads using MiXCR and keeps one entry per CDR3 protein. The table has some 880,000 distinct CDR3 sequences, more than 15% seen once; the top ten hold 6%. J is TRBJ2-1 and V is TRBV7-2; 14 positions match TRBD2. The clonotype comes from a human donor who was either an allogeneic HSCT recipient or a stem cell or donor lymphocyte infusion donor (not recorded which). It is not recorded whose cells these are; they may come from a transplant donor. The sample taken for sequencing was blood, either unsorted or a sorted T cell fraction (not recorded which). CDR3: CASSRLAGGPFEQFF. DNA of the CDR3: TGTGCCAGCAGCCGACTAGCGGGGGGGCCATTTGAGCAGTTCTTC.